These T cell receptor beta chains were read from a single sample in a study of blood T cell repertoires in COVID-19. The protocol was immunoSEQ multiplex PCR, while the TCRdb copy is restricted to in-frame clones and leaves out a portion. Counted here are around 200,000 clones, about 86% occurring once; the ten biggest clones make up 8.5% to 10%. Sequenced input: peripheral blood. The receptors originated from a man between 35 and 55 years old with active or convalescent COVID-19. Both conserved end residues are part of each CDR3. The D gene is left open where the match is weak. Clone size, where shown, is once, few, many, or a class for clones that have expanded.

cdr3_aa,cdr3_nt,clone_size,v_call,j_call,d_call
CASSLTGANQPQHF,TGTGCCAGCAGTTTGACAGGGGCGAATCAGCCCCAGCATTTT,.,TRBV27,TRBJ1-5,TRBD1
CASRDTVWSEKLFF,TGTGCCAGCCGGGACACGGTTTGGAGTGAAAAACTGTTTTTT,.,TRBV2,TRBJ1-4,.
CASSLRYGGGEQFF,TGTGCCAGCAGCTTAAGGTACGGGGGAGGTGAGCAGTTCTTC,.,TRBV7-2,TRBJ2-1,.
CASSQDKALLGQVKDPLHF,TGTGCCAGCAGCCAAGACAAGGCTCTCCTTGGACAGGTGAAAGATCCCCTCCACTTT,few,TRBV4-2,TRBJ1-6,TRBD1
CAIGRRGTSGGEQYF,TGTGCCATCGGCCGGCGGGGGACTAGCGGAGGGGAGCAGTACTTC,.,TRBV6-5,TRBJ2-7,TRBD2
CATSRPGEETQYF,TGTGCCACCAGCAGACCCGGGGAGGAGACCCAGTACTTC,.,TRBV15,TRBJ2-5,.
CASSQVTLWSHTEAFF,TGTGCCAGCAGCCAAGTTACGTTATGGAGTCACACTGAAGCTTTCTTT,.,TRBV3-1/TRBV3-2,TRBJ1-1,.
CASSPPNGIMYTQYF,TGTGCCAGCAGCCCCCCCAACGGGATCATGTATACGCAGTATTTT,.,TRBV11-3,TRBJ2-3,.
CSASYGGTGNQPQHF,TGCAGTGCTAGTTACGGAGGTACGGGCAATCAGCCCCAGCATTTT,once,TRBV20-1,TRBJ1-5,.
CASRGQGSYEQYF,TGTGCCAGCCGGGGACAGGGGTCCTACGAGCAGTACTTC,.,TRBV11-1,TRBJ2-7,TRBD1
CASSRGPSPSGNTIYF,TGTGCCAGCAGTCGAGGGCCGTCGCCCTCTGGAAACACCATATATTTT,.,TRBV27,TRBJ1-3,.
CASSQASGRAETQYF,TGCGCCAGCAGCCAAGCCAGCGGGAGGGCGGAGACCCAGTACTTC,.,TRBV23-1,TRBJ2-5,TRBD2
CASSYSNSNQPQHF,TGTGCCAGCAGTTACTCCAATAGCAATCAGCCCCAGCATTTT,.,TRBV6-5,TRBJ1-5,.
CASSQEKRGQSETQYF,TGCGCCAGCAGCCAAGAGAAGCGGGGGCAGAGTGAGACCCAGTACTTC,once,TRBV4-3,TRBJ2-5,TRBD2
CASRSQGGTYGYTF,TGTGCCAGCAGGTCTCAAGGAGGGACCTATGGCTACACCTTC,.,TRBV2,TRBJ1-2,.
CASRSGVRANQPQHF,TGTGCCAGTAGGTCCGGGGTTAGGGCTAATCAGCCCCAGCATTTT,.,TRBV19,TRBJ1-5,.
CASSLSYGYTF,TGTGCCAGCAGTTTGAGCTATGGCTACACCTTC,.,TRBV28,TRBJ1-2,.
CASSGDSFPGNTIYF,TGCGCCAGCAGCGGGGACAGTTTCCCTGGAAACACCATATATTTT,few,TRBV5-1,TRBJ1-3,TRBD1
CASSLGQGGEKLFF,TGCGCCAGCAGCTTGGGTCAGGGAGGGGAAAAACTGTTTTTT,.,TRBV5-1,TRBJ1-4,.
CASSHMTGDGYTF,TGTGCCAGTAGCCACATGACAGGGGATGGCTACACCTTC,.,TRBV19,TRBJ1-2,TRBD1